The 20 T cell receptor beta chains presented below share a single source sample, sequenced in a study of T cell changes during pregnancy in multiple sclerosis. Sequencing was performed with immunoSEQ multiplex PCR; in TCRdb, only in-frame clones are kept and a portion is missing. The sample carries about 97,000 clones, about nine tenths recorded once. The sample consisted of peripheral blood, taken in the second trimester of pregnancy. These receptor sequences come from a female donor in good health, enrolled as a control in a pregnancy study.

This sequence joins TRBV18 and TRBJ1-2; 8 nucleotides line up with TRBD1. The CDR3 extends over 14 amino acids. From germline, CDR1 is KGHSH and CDR2 LQKENI. J gave up 2 bases and V 3 bases, and 2 bases lay outside the gene matches. The CDR3 region has the DNA TGTGCCAGCTCACCGGGACAGGACAACTATGGCTACACCTTC. Amino acid sequence: CASSPGQDNYGYTF.

The chain links TRBV7-2 to TRBJ1-2; the match to TRBD1 covers 7 bases. The junction had 11 bases not matched to a gene; V was cut back by 5 bases and J by 5 bases. CDR3 length: 15 residues. CDR1 is SGHTA and CDR2 is FQGNSA in the germline V gene. CDR3 loop: CASSIDRAGVYGYTF. The DNA of the CDR3 is TGTGCCAGCAGCATAGACAGGGCAGGAGTGTATGGCTACACCTTC.

CDR3 DNA sequence: TGTGCCAGCAGCTTAGGGGGACAGGGGATTTACCAGCCCCAGCATTTT. It codes for CASSLGGQGIYQPQHF. The chain combines TRBV7-2 with TRBJ1-5; 10 bases line up with TRBD1. Germline lookup yields CDR1 SGHTA and CDR2 FQGNSA. The length of the CDR3 is 16 residues. The V gene end was trimmed by 1 base and the J gene end by 7 bases; junction bases not matched to a gene: 7.

The V and J genes are TRBV6-1 and TRBJ1-1; tentative D call: TRBD1 (6 bases). The V gene lost 4 bases and the J gene lost 8 bases, with 11 bases spanning the gap. This CDR3 has 12 amino acids. Germline V gene sequence: CDR1 MNHNS, CDR2 SASEGT. CDR3 residues: CASSVRGYEAFF. CDR3 DNA sequence: TGTGCCAGCAGTGTCAGGGGCTACGAAGCTTTCTTT.

V is TRBV6-1 and J is TRBJ1-3; 8 bases are a match to TRBD1. V was clipped by 0 bases and J by 4 bases; unmatched bases: 2. CDR1 and CDR2 (germline): MNHNS, SASEGT. The CDR3 is 15 amino acids. The chain's CDR3 is CASSEARQGGNTIYF. The DNA for the CDR3 is TGTGCCAGCAGTGAAGCTAGACAGGGGGGAAACACCATATATTTT.

V and J are TRBV6-6 and TRBJ1-1; D perhaps matches TRBD1 (5 bases). The CDR3 totals 11 residues. V was pared by 5 bases and J by 11 bases, with 12 bases between. Germline loops: CDR1 MNHNY, CDR2 SVGAGI (reference sequence). For the CDR3, the DNA is TGTGCCAGCAGTCCCAGGGTCGGGGCTTTCTTT. Protein sequence: CASSPRVGAFF.

The V and J genes are TRBV28 and TRBJ1-2; TRBD1 aligns across 8 bases. Germline values: CDR1 MDHEN, CDR2 SYDVKM. CDR3 length: 11 residues. The junction had 2 bases not matched to a gene; V was cut back by 10 bases and J by 4 bases. The DNA for the CDR3 is TGTGCCACCGACAGGGGCTATGGCTACACCTTC. Protein product: CATDRGYGYTF.

This chain connects TRBV5-4 to TRBJ2-1; 9 positions agree with TRBD2. CDR1 is SGHNT, CDR2 YYREEE, per germline (reference sequence). V was pared by 2 bases and J by 10 bases, with 10 bases of the junction left unmatched. This CDR3 has 15 amino acids. In DNA, the CDR3 is TGTGCCAGCAGCTTTGCGGGAGGGCCGGGAATGGAGCAGTTCTTC. Translation gives CASSFAGGPGMEQFF.

The V gene is TRBV21-1, the J gene TRBJ2-7; TRBD2, the table's D call, was not compared with the DNA. TRBV21-1 is noted as a pseudogene. This CDR3 contains 18 residues. The CDR3 sequence is CASTPPWVRGAIVYEQYF. CDR3 nucleotides: TGTGCCAGCACCCCGCCGTGGGTGCGGGGGGCGATCGTATACGAGCAGTACTTC.

Only a few counts were recorded for this clone. The chain joins TRBV5-1 to TRBJ1-1; TRBD1 agrees at 8 bases. The germline V gene has CDR1 SGHRS and CDR2 YFSETQ. Trimming removed 2 bases from V and 4 bases from J; junction bases left unmatched: 1. The CDR3 is 13 amino acids. CDR3 sequence: CASSFGQGTEAFF. CDR3 in DNA: TGCGCCAGCAGCTTCGGACAGGGCACTGAAGCTTTCTTT.

J is TRBJ2-7 and V is TRBV19, with D unresolved. The germline V gene has CDR1 LNHDA and CDR2 SQIVND (reference sequence). This CDR3 is built from 12 residues. The V gene lost 0 bases and the J gene lost 4 bases, with 4 bases spanning the gap. In DNA, the CDR3 is TGTGCCAGTAGTATAGACTCGTACGAGCAGTACTTC. This codes for CASSIDSYEQYF.

The chain couples TRBV7-6 to TRBJ2-3; 10 positions agree with TRBD2. The germline V gene has CDR1 SGHVS and CDR2 FNYEAQ. V shed 4 bases, J shed 8 bases, and the junction held 9 bases outside the gene matches. This CDR3 spans 15 amino acids. CDR3 nucleotides: TGTGCCAGCAGCTCGCGACTAGCGGGCGGGGGTACGCAGTATTTT. Encoded protein: CASSSRLAGGGTQYF.

The chain links TRBV5-1 to TRBJ1-5; 9 nucleotides align to TRBD1. Germline V gene data show CDR1 as SGHRS and CDR2 as YFSETQ. V was clipped by 4 bases and J by 1 base; unmatched bases: 12. The CDR3 totals 18 residues. In DNA, the CDR3 is TGCGCCAGCAGCCCGACCGGGACAGGGATTTTAAGCAATCAGCCCCAGCATTTT. Protein product: CASSPTGTGILSNQPQHF.

The CDR3 reads CASGSDFLSSYNSPLHF. CDR3 bases: TGTGCTAGTGGCTCGGACTTCCTGAGCTCCTATAATTCACCCCTCCACTTT. The gene calls are TRBV12-5 and TRBJ1-6; no firm D call. Germline-derived CDR1 and CDR2 are LGHNT and FRNRAP. The CDR3 has 17 residues. The ends were cut back, 6 bases at V and 0 bases at J, with 15 bases in the middle.

The rearrangement uses TRBV27 and TRBJ2-7, with a possible D match to TRBD1 (5 bases). Germline V gene sequence: CDR1 MNHEY, CDR2 SMNVEV (reference sequence). Deletions cut 3 bases from V and 3 bases from J, with 18 bases between. This CDR3 spans 16 amino acids. CDR3 coding DNA: TGTGCCAGCAGTTTTATGGGCAGGGTGGGGATCTACGAGCAGTACTTC. It codes for CASSFMGRVGIYEQYF.

The rearrangement links TRBV7-9 to TRBJ1-1; D ambiguous. Germline assignment: CDR1 SEHNR and CDR2 FQNEAQ (reference sequence). CDR3 length: 14 residues. Between the trimmed V and J ends, which lost 8 bases and 1 base, there was a span of 14 bases. The CDR3 bases are TGTGCCAGCGCGGAAACTCGGGAGAACACTGAAGCTTTCTTT. This encodes CASAETRENTEAFF.

The J gene is TRBJ2-2, the V gene TRBV9; perhaps TRBD2 as D (6 bases). The CDR3 is 15 residues long. Germline lookup yields CDR1 SGDLS and CDR2 YYNGEE. V was pared by 3 bases and J by 6 bases, with 15 bases between. In DNA form, the CDR3 reads TGTGCCAGCAGCGAGGGACTCCGAAGGGCCGGGGAGCTGTTTTTT. This translates into CASSEGLRRAGELFF. Together with reference TRBV9 and TRBJ2-2, the CDR3 gives the full variable domain: DSGVTQTPKHLITATGQRVTLRCSPRSGDLSVYWYQQSLDQGLQFLIQYYNGEERAKGNILERFSAQQFPDLHSELNLSSLELGDSALYFCASSEGLRRAGELFFGEGSRLTVL.

The chain is built from TRBV6-6 and TRBJ1-2; D is perhaps TRBD1 (5 bases). The CDR3 is 16 residues long. V was pared by 2 bases and J by 3 bases, with 16 bases between. The germline V gene encodes CDR1 MNHNY and CDR2 SVGAGI (reference sequence). The CDR3 reads CASSYGARATYYGYTF. The CDR3 bases are TGTGCCAGCAGTTACGGGGCCAGGGCCACCTACTATGGCTACACCTTC.

The V gene is TRBV27, the J gene TRBJ2-7; D not resolved. Germline assignment: CDR1 MNHEY and CDR2 SMNVEV (reference sequence). The V end was cut by 3 bases, the J end by 0 bases, with 9 bases between. CDR3 length: 14 amino acids. The CDR3 loop reads CASSFQALSYEQYF. The DNA of the CDR3 is TGTGCCAGCAGTTTTCAGGCACTCTCCTACGAGCAGTACTTC.

The genes are TRBV7-6 and TRBJ2-6; 8 bases agree with TRBD1. The CDR3 is 16 residues long. After removal of 5 bases from V and 1 base from J, the junction contained 4 bases not matched to a gene. Looked up from germline, CDR1 is SGHVS and CDR2 is FNYEAQ. The CDR3 DNA reads as TGTGCCAGCAGCCCGGACAGGGTTTCTGGGGCCAACGTCCTGACTTTC. Translated, it gives CASSPDRVSGANVLTF.